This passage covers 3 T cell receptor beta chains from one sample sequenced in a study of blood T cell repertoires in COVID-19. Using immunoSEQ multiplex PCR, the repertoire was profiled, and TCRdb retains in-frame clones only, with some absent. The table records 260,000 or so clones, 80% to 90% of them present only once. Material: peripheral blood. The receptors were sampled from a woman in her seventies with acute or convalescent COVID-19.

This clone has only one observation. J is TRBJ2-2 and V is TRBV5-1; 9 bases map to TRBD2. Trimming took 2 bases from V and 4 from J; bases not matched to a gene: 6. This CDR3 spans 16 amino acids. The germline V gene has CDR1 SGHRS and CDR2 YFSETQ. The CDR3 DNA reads TGCGCCAGCAGCTTCAAAGCGGGGGGCGGCACCGGGGAGCTGTTTTTT. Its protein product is CASSFKAGGGTGELFF.

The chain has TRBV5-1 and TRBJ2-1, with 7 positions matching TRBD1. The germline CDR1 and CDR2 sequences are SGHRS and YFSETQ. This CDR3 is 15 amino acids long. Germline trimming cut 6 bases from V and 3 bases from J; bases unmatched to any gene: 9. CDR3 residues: CASMQGQVSYNEQFF. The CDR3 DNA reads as TGCGCCAGCATGCAAGGACAGGTCAGCTACAATGAGCAGTTCTTC.

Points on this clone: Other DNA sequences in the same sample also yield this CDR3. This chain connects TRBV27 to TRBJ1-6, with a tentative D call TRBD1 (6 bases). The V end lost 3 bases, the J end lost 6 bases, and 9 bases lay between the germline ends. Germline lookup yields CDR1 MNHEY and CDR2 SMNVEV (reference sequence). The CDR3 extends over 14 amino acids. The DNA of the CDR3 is TGTGCCAGCAGTTTCTTACAGGGTAATTCACCCCTCCACTTT. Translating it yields CASSFLQGNSPLHF.